The clone carrying this T cell receptor (beta chain) has a single count. What it binds is unknown. The CDR3 has 15 amino acids. V lost 2 bases to trimming and J lost 7 bases, with 19 bases between them. Looked up from germline, CDR1 is SGHNT and CDR2 is YYREEE (reference sequence). This sample is part of a study of identifying expanded T cells in peripheral blood. Study-wide points: Across healthy donors, higher total template counts meant significantly greater approximately 2-week count variance.

The repertoire was sequenced with immunoSEQ multiplex PCR; TCRdb's copy has only in-frame clones and lacks some. The data contain around 75,000 clones, 85% to 90% of them singletons. No infections or other immune events were documented during collection. This TCR derives from a person aged 18-70 years in good health. The J gene is TRBJ2-7, the V gene TRBV5-4; no reliable D call. The specimen sequenced was blood. CDR3 in amino acids: CASSLKATNSREQYF. In nucleotides, the CDR3 is TGTGCCAGCAGCTTAAAGGCTACCAACTCGAGAGAGCAGTACTTC. Full variable domain (remainder filled in from reference TRBV5-4 and TRBJ2-7): ETGVTQSPTHLIKTRGQQVTLRCSSQSGHNTVSWYQQALGQGPQFIFQYYREEENGRGNFPPRFSGLQFPNYSSELNVNALELDDSALYLCASSLKATNSREQYFGPGTRLTVT.